One and the same sample provided the 23 T cell receptor beta chains below, sequenced in a study of blood T cell repertoires in COVID-19 (dated by TCRdb to the early 2020s). Receptor amplification or capture employed the immunoSEQ multiplex PCR assay. What TCRdb holds here is the immuneACCESS table cut down to in-frame rearrangements. Part of the clones is not present; checked against another copy, under half of the missing clones reflect an unresolved V gene, and the others are unexplained. Recorded for this sample are 70,000 to 100,000 clones; 80% to 90% of them occurred a single time. The ten most abundant clones make up roughly a sixth of the sample. Sequences were obtained from peripheral blood. The receptors were sampled from an elderly woman with acute or convalescent COVID-19.

This chain connects TRBV15 to TRBJ1-1, with D possibly TRBD1 on 6 matching bases. The CDR3 spans 14 residues. Germline CDR1 and CDR2: LNHNV and YYDKDF (reference sequence). V dropped 0 bases and J dropped 4 bases, with 9 bases sitting between them. CDR3 DNA: TGTGCCACCAGCAGAGATTTACAGGGCACTGAAGCTTTCTTT. It specifies CATSRDLQGTEAFF.

This chain links TRBV10-3 with TRBJ1-1; D possibly corresponds to TRBD1 (5 bases). CDR1 and CDR2 (germline): ENHRY, SYGVKD. This CDR3 region has 13 residues. The V gene lost 3 bases and the J gene lost 11 bases, with 16 bases spanning the gap. The CDR3 bases are TGTGCCATCAGTGACACCAAGGGACTCTGGGCTTTCTTT. Its translation: CAISDTKGLWAFF.

This chain joins TRBV12-3 or TRBV12-4 and TRBJ1-1; a weak D match, TRBD1 (5 bases). With 6 bases removed from V and 3 bases from J, the gap between germline ends came to 11 bases. This CDR3 contains 13 residues. In DNA form, the CDR3 reads TGTGCCAGCAGCCGGCGGGGCGACACTGAAGCTTTCTTT. This gives the protein CASSRRGDTEAFF.

This clone was recorded only once. The chain has TRBV28 and TRBJ1-5; 10 positions agree with TRBD1. The CDR3 runs 18 residues. Per germline, CDR1 MDHEN and CDR2 SYDVKM. V was pared by 5 bases and J by 2 bases, with 12 bases of the junction left unmatched. Here the CDR3 DNA reads TGTGCCAGCAGTCCCCGACAGGGGGCGATGGGTGGCAATCAGCCCCAGCATTTT. Translated, it gives CASSPRQGAMGGNQPQHF.

This clone was picked up a small number of times. The rearrangement uses TRBV24-1 and TRBJ2-2, with TRBD2 as a possible D gene (5 bases). This CDR3 is 16 amino acids long. V lost 1 base, J lost 1 base, and 9 bases lay in between. CDR1 and CDR2 (germline): KGHDR, SFDVKD. CDR3 nucleotides: TGTGCCACCAGTGATTTTTCCGGGGAGAACACCGGGGAGCTGTTTTTT. It specifies CATSDFSGENTGELFF.

The chain combines TRBV6-2 or TRBV6-3 with TRBJ2-7, with TRBD1 matching 10 bases. The V and J ends lost 2 bases and 5 bases, in that order; junction bases with no gene match: 3. The CDR3 is 14 amino acids. Germline V CDR1 and CDR2: MNHEY, SVGEGT. CDR3: CASSYPGQGNEQYF. CDR3 nucleotides: TGTGCCAGCAGTTACCCGGGACAGGGGAACGAGCAGTACTTC.

The V and J genes are TRBV6-5 and TRBJ2-1, with 10 bases lining up with TRBD2. With 3 bases clipped from V and 6 bases from J, the junction kept 5 bases outside the gene matches. CDR3 length equals 15 residues. Germline-derived CDR1 and CDR2 are MNHEY and SVGAGI. CDR3 region: CASSYWASGGNEQFF. The CDR3 DNA reads as TGTGCCAGCAGTTATTGGGCTAGCGGGGGCAATGAGCAGTTCTTC.

The rearrangement joins TRBV18 to TRBJ1-1, with TRBD1 as a possible D gene (5 bases). This CDR3 comprises 14 residues. Germline V gene data show CDR1 as KGHSH and CDR2 as LQKENI. V was cut by 5 bases and J by 5 bases, with 15 bases left in between. The chain's CDR3 is CASSNSGGGTEAFF. The CDR3 nucleotides are TGTGCCAGCTCAAACAGCGGGGGAGGTACTGAAGCTTTCTTT.

The chain is built from TRBV7-8 and TRBJ2-1; TRBD2 is a possible D gene (5 bases). The V gene's germline CDR1 is SGHVS and CDR2 FQNEAQ. Trimming left V 1 base short and J 0 bases short, with 10 bases between. The CDR3 totals 16 residues. The CDR3 sequence: CASSLDPADSYNEQFF. Here the CDR3 DNA reads TGTGCCAGCAGCTTAGATCCAGCGGACTCCTACAATGAGCAGTTCTTC.

DNA for the CDR3: TGTGCCAGCAGCGTAGAAAACATGCGGGATACGCAGTATTTT. Translated, it gives CASSVENMRDTQYF. This chain connects TRBV9 to TRBJ2-3, with no clear D. The V end was cut by 0 bases, the J end by 6 bases, with 11 bases between. The CDR3 consists of 14 residues. The germline V gene encodes CDR1 SGDLS and CDR2 YYNGEE.

J is TRBJ1-2 and V is TRBV29-1; D ambiguous. Trimming cost V 7 bases and J 6 bases, with 18 bases left between them. The CDR3 covers 13 residues. The V gene's germline CDR1 is SQVTM and CDR2 ANQGSEA. CDR3 in DNA: TGCAGCGGGGGTACCCAGACGGGAGATGGCTACACCTTC. It encodes CSGGTQTGDGYTF.

This clone was detected a few times. The DNA for the CDR3 is TGTGCCAGCTCCTCAGGGTACAATCAGCCCCAGCATTTT. Protein: CASSSGYNQPQHF. The chain couples TRBV5-4 to TRBJ1-5, with D perhaps matching TRBD1 (5 bases). The CDR3 contains 13 residues. The germline V gene encodes CDR1 SGHNT and CDR2 YYREEE (reference sequence). V was pared by 7 bases and J by 3 bases, with 11 bases between.

In its sample, this clone was seen a few times. This rearrangement joins TRBV6-1 to TRBJ1-5, with 7 bases identical to TRBD1. J was trimmed by 0 bases and V by 4 bases; bases with no gene match: 6. This CDR3 spans 16 amino acids. The germline V gene encodes CDR1 MNHNS and CDR2 SASEGT. The CDR3 DNA sequence: TGTGCCAGCAGTGGGGGACAGACCAATAGCAATCAGCCCCAGCATTTT. Protein: CASSGGQTNSNQPQHF.

The rearrangement joins TRBV21-1 to TRBJ2-7; the table gives TRBD1 as D, unverified against the DNA. TRBV21-1 is annotated as a pseudogene. The CDR3 sequence is 13 residues long. Here the CDR3 DNA reads TGTGCCAGTATCACGTGGGGGCCGAAAGAGCAGTACTTC. This encodes CASITWGPKEQYF.

The rearrangement uses TRBV3-1 (or the pseudogene TRBV3-2) and TRBJ2-7; 8 bases agree with TRBD1. The CDR3 contains 15 residues. Germline V gene lookup returns CDR1 LGHDT and CDR2 YNNKEL (reference sequence). The J segment lost 5 bases and the V segment lost 0 bases, leaving 6 bases of the junction unmatched. The CDR3 DNA reads TGTGCCAGCAGCCAAGATTCCAGGGGGCAACACGAGCAGTACTTC. It specifies CASSQDSRGQHEQYF.

The CDR3 sequence: CASSQEPRQRTGSYNSPLHF. DNA for the CDR3: TGTGCCAGCAGCCAAGAACCCCGACAGAGAACGGGCTCCTATAATTCACCCCTCCACTTT. This rearrangement joins TRBV4-2 to TRBJ1-6, with a tentative D call TRBD1 (5 bases). V was trimmed by 0 bases and J by 0 bases, leaving 18 bases between them. CDR3 length: 20 residues. Germline assignment: CDR1 LGHNA and CDR2 YNFKEQ.

This clone was detected once. CDR3 residues: CASSEAQGLSTDTQYF. The CDR3 nucleotides are TGTGCCAGCAGTGAAGCACAGGGGCTTAGCACAGATACGCAGTATTTT. V and J are TRBV6-1 and TRBJ2-3, with 7 bases that match TRBD1. With 0 bases clipped from V and 0 bases from J, the junction kept 3 bases outside the gene matches. Germline V gives CDR1 MNHNS, CDR2 SASEGT. The CDR3 consists of 16 residues.

J is TRBJ2-2 and V is TRBV4-3; possible D gene TRBD2, 6 bases. This CDR3 spans 15 amino acids. V gave up 0 bases and J gave up 6 bases, with 11 bases separating them. CDR1 is LGHNA, CDR2 YSLEER, per germline. CDR3 in DNA: TGCGCCAGCAGCCAAGATCGGGCGGGGCCCGGGGAGCTGTTTTTT. Its translation: CASSQDRAGPGELFF.

This clone occurred a few times. The chain links TRBV5-4 to TRBJ2-6, with a weak D call TRBD2 (6 bases). Germline V gene sequence: CDR1 SGHNT, CDR2 YYREEE (reference sequence). The CDR3 totals 15 residues. The V end lost 0 bases, the J end lost 2 bases, and 6 bases lay between the germline ends. CDR3 nucleotides: TGTGCCAGCAGCTTGGGGGGGGCTGGGGCCAACGTCCTGACTTTC. It codes for CASSLGGAGANVLTF.

This rearrangement joins TRBV28 to TRBJ1-5; 8 bases are shared with TRBD1. The CDR3 length is 16 residues. Germline CDR1 is MDHEN and CDR2 is SYDVKM. V was clipped by 5 bases and J by 4 bases; unmatched bases: 10. The DNA of the CDR3 is TGTGCCAGCAGTCGAAGCGACAGGGGCAATAATCAGCCCCAGCATTTT. Its translation: CASSRSDRGNNQPQHF.

The chain couples TRBV3-1 (or the pseudogene TRBV3-2) to TRBJ2-5, with D possibly matching TRBD1 (6 bases). The CDR3 has 15 amino acids. V lost 4 bases and J 4 bases, leaving 16 bases between the germline ends. Germline CDR1 LGHDT, CDR2 YNNKEL (reference sequence). CDR3 nucleotide sequence: TGTGCCAGCAGCCCTCAACAGGGTTGGACAGAGACCCAGTACTTC. It codes for CASSPQQGWTETQYF.

CDR3: CASSGRGYNEQFF. CDR3 DNA: TGTGCCAGCTCCGGGAGAGGATACAATGAGCAGTTCTTC. The V and J genes are TRBV11-3 and TRBJ2-1, with a possible D match to TRBD2 (6 bases). The V and J ends lost 8 bases and 4 bases respectively, with 12 bases between them. Germline V gene sequence: CDR1 SGHNT, CDR2 YENEEA. This CDR3 has 13 amino acids. The full variable domain, with the rest looked up from reference TRBV11-3 and TRBJ2-1, is EAGVVQSPRYKIIEKKQPVAFWCNPISGHNTLYWYLQNLGQGPELLIRYENEEAVDDSQLPKDRFSAERLKGVDSTLKIQPAELGDSAVYLCASSGRGYNEQFFGPGTRLTVL.

This clone was counted between two and nine times. The gene calls are TRBV19 and TRBJ1-1; no clear D. Germline V gene lookup returns CDR1 LNHDA and CDR2 SQIVND (reference sequence). CDR3 size: 15 residues. V was shortened by 3 bases and J by 5 bases, with 16 bases between the two germline ends. The CDR3 here is CASSIRRALGTEAFF. The CDR3 region has the DNA TGTGCCAGTAGTATTCGGCGGGCGTTAGGGACTGAAGCTTTCTTT.